The 27 T cell receptor beta chains below all came from one sample that was sequenced in a study of T-cell reconstitution after alpha-beta-depleted transplantation in children. TCRbeta library construction was performed incorporating unique molecular identifiers. TCRdb re-derived calls from the PCR reads in MiXCR, one entry per CDR3 protein. The sample carries about 830,000 distinct CDR3 sequences, around 17% recorded once. This sample comprised PBMCs, mostly from graft donor cells, obtained 360 days after TCRalphabeta/CD19-depleted stem cell transplant. All receptors come from a male patient between 5 and 17 years old who had a stem cell transplant for acute lymphoblastic leukemia, so the T cells may come from the graft donor.

This chain links TRBV7-3 with TRBJ2-3, with D uncertain. V shed 5 bases and J shed 7 bases, with 16 bases lying between them. Germline CDR1 is SGHTA and CDR2 is FQGTGA. This CDR3 has 14 amino acids. For the CDR3, the DNA is TGTGCCAGCAGCCCCATGGATAGTGATAATACGCAGTATTTT. This sequence encodes CASSPMDSDNTQYF.

The CDR3 DNA sequence: TGCGCCAGCAGCTTGTGGGGACCGCCCTATGGCTACACCTTC. Translated: CASSLWGPPYGYTF. The chain is built from TRBV5-1 and TRBJ1-2, with D tentatively TRBD1 (5 bases). V lost 1 base and J 4 bases, leaving 11 bases between the germline ends. Germline V gene lookup returns CDR1 SGHRS and CDR2 YFSETQ. The CDR3 sequence is 14 residues long. Filled out from reference TRBV5-1 and TRBJ1-2, the complete variable domain reads KAGVTQTPRYLIKTRGQQVTLSCSPISGHRSVSWYQQTPGQGLQFLFEYFSETQRNKGNFPGRFSGRQFSNSRSEMNVSTLELGDSALYLCASSLWGPPYGYTFGSGTRLTVV.

This clonotype turned up a few times. The V gene is TRBV20-1, the J gene TRBJ2-7; D is unclear. This CDR3 has 11 amino acids. Germline CDR1 reads DFQATT; CDR2 reads SNEGSKA (reference sequence). The V end was cut by 4 bases, the J end by 2 bases, with 6 bases between. CDR3 bases: TGCAGTGCTAATTTGGCCTACGAGCAGTACTTC. It specifies CSANLAYEQYF.

This clonotype has more than one count but fewer than ten. This chain connects TRBV7-9 to TRBJ2-4, with TRBD1 matching over 7 bases. The V and J ends lost 4 bases and 8 bases, in that order; junction bases with no gene match: 11. The length of the CDR3 is 15 residues. Germline V CDR1 and CDR2: SEHNR, FQNEAQ (reference sequence). The CDR3 nucleotides read TGTGCCAGCAGCTCCCTTGACAGGGACATCGACATTCAGTACTTC. It is translated as CASSSLDRDIDIQYF.

This chain joins TRBV5-7 and TRBJ2-7; D gene uncertain. TRBV5-7 is an open reading frame, and its role is uncertain. The CDR3 contains 14 residues. Trimming left V 4 bases short and J 0 bases short, with 11 bases between. DNA of the CDR3: TGTGCCAGCAGCCAGGTGGGAATCTCCTACGAGCAGTACTTC. Translated: CASSQVGISYEQYF.

The sample holds a few counts of this clonotype. The rearrangement links TRBV18 to TRBJ2-3; TRBD2 is a possible D gene (6 bases). Germline values: CDR1 KGHSH, CDR2 LQKENI. The V end lost 3 bases, the J end lost 3 bases, and 13 bases lay between the germline ends. CDR3 length: 15 residues. The CDR3 DNA is TGTGCCAGCTCACCCCCGGGACTCCAAACAGATACGCAGTATTTT. Protein product: CASSPPGLQTDTQYF.

This clonotype was detected only a few times. CDR3 sequence reads: CASSPHSTDTQYF. The CDR3 DNA reads as TGCGCCAGCAGCCCCCACTCCACAGATACGCAGTATTTT. This rearrangement joins TRBV5-1 to TRBJ2-3; D not resolved. V lost 4 bases and J lost 2, with 8 bases in between. This CDR3 comprises 13 residues. The germline V gene encodes CDR1 SGHRS and CDR2 YFSETQ. Drawing the rest from reference TRBV5-1 and TRBJ2-3, the complete variable domain is KAGVTQTPRYLIKTRGQQVTLSCSPISGHRSVSWYQQTPGQGLQFLFEYFSETQRNKGNFPGRFSGRQFSNSRSEMNVSTLELGDSALYLCASSPHSTDTQYFGPGTRLTVL.

J is TRBJ2-5 and V is TRBV5-1, with 10 nucleotides matching TRBD2. With 4 bases clipped from V and 5 bases from J, the junction kept 14 bases outside the gene matches. This CDR3 has 17 residues. CDR1 SGHRS and CDR2 YFSETQ come from the germline V gene. The chain's CDR3 is CASSPTGLAGVSETQYF. CDR3 DNA: TGCGCCAGCAGCCCCACGGGGCTAGCGGGAGTCTCGGAGACCCAGTACTTC.

The chain joins TRBV11-2 to TRBJ2-5; 8 bases line up with TRBD2. With V trimmed by 1 base and J by 4 bases, 8 bases remained unmatched. CDR1 is SGHAT, CDR2 FQNNGV, per germline. This CDR3 comprises 16 residues. This chain's CDR3 is CASSLGVLAGPETQYF. The CDR3 DNA sequence: TGTGCCAGCAGCTTAGGAGTCCTAGCGGGCCCAGAGACCCAGTACTTC.

This clonotype was detected a few times. This chain uses TRBV5-1 with TRBJ2-7; TRBD2 aligns across 7 bases. CDR3 size: 16 residues. In germline, CDR1 is SGHRS, CDR2 YFSETQ. Trimming took 2 bases from V and 2 from J; bases not matched to a gene: 10. In DNA form, the CDR3 reads TGCGCCAGCAGCTTCCCTCAGGCTAGCGGTCCCTACGAGCAGTACTTC. Its translation is CASSFPQASGPYEQYF.

V and J are TRBV5-1 and TRBJ2-1; D could derive from TRBD1 or TRBD2 (6 bases each). Trimming removed 0 bases at V and 8 bases at J, with 9 bases between. CDR1 and CDR2 from the germline V gene are SGHRS and YFSETQ. The CDR3 runs 13 residues. This CDR3 is CASSLEGGHEQFF. The CDR3 DNA sequence: TGCGCCAGCAGCTTGGAGGGGGGCCATGAGCAGTTCTTC. Full variable domain (rest looked up from reference TRBV5-1 and TRBJ2-1): KAGVTQTPRYLIKTRGQQVTLSCSPISGHRSVSWYQQTPGQGLQFLFEYFSETQRNKGNFPGRFSGRQFSNSRSEMNVSTLELGDSALYLCASSLEGGHEQFFGPGTRLTVL.

As DNA, the CDR3 is TGTGCCAGCAGCTCGATTAGGACCTACAATGAGCAGTTCTTC. This codes for CASSSIRTYNEQFF. The rearrangement links TRBV3-1 to TRBJ2-1; D not resolved. Deletions cut 5 bases from V and 2 bases from J, with 10 bases between. This CDR3 spans 14 amino acids. Looked up from germline, CDR1 is LGHDT and CDR2 is YNNKEL (reference sequence).

This clonotype was observed a handful of times. The genes are TRBV2 and TRBJ2-7; no reliable D call. This CDR3 region has 13 residues. Trimming took 7 bases from V and 6 from J, leaving 16 bases between them. In germline, CDR1 is SNHLY, CDR2 FYNNEI. CDR3 coding DNA: TGTGCCAGCAACTTCGGACGGAGACGCGAGCAGTACTTC. It translates to CASNFGRRREQYF.

The chain employs TRBV11-2 and TRBJ2-3; no firm D call. The ends were cut back, 0 bases at V and 1 base at J, with 14 bases in the middle. The germline CDR1 and CDR2 sequences are SGHAT and FQNNGV. This CDR3 has 17 amino acids. The DNA for the CDR3 is TGTGCCAGCAGCTTAGATGAACTACCACCTCGCACAGATACGCAGTATTTT. Protein sequence: CASSLDELPPRTDTQYF.

The V gene is TRBV6-1, the J gene TRBJ2-7; D not certain. Germline-derived CDR1 and CDR2 are MNHNS and SASEGT. The CDR3 has 14 amino acids. Trimming cost V 6 bases and J 2 bases, with 14 bases left between them. The CDR3 reads CASRQVGLPYEQYF. CDR3 DNA: TGTGCCAGCAGACAAGTAGGATTACCCTACGAGCAGTACTTC.

The chain uses TRBV7-8 and TRBJ2-3; D not resolved. With 3 bases removed from V and 0 bases from J, the gap between germline ends came to 13 bases. CDR3 length equals 16 residues. Germline CDR1 SGHVS, CDR2 FQNEAQ. Here the CDR3 reads CASSFRIVTSTDTQYF. The CDR3 nucleotides read TGTGCCAGCAGCTTCCGGATAGTCACTAGCACAGATACGCAGTATTTT.

The V and J genes are TRBV15 and TRBJ1-4; TRBD1 matches at 7 bases. This CDR3 has 12 amino acids. The germline V gene has CDR1 LNHNV and CDR2 YYDKDF (reference sequence). V gave up 8 bases and J gave up 7 bases; unmatched junction bases: 4. CDR3 coding DNA: TGTGCCACCGGAGACAGGGTTGAAAAACTGTTTTTT. This sequence encodes CATGDRVEKLFF.

This rearrangement joins TRBV2 to TRBJ2-2, with no clear D. Per germline, CDR1 SNHLY and CDR2 FYNNEI. The V gene lost 0 bases and the J gene lost 6 bases, with 8 bases spanning the gap. CDR3 length equals 14 residues. The CDR3 loop is CASSEALRPGELFF. CDR3 nucleotide sequence: TGTGCCAGCAGTGAAGCGCTCCGACCCGGGGAGCTGTTTTTT. Supplemented by reference TRBV2 and TRBJ2-2, the full variable domain reads EPEVTQTPSHQVTQMGQEVILRCVPISNHLYFYWYRQILGQKVEFLVSFYNNEISEKSEIFDDQFSVERPDGSNFTLKIRSTKLEDSAMYFCASSEALRPGELFFGEGSRLTVL.

This clonotype was seen ten or more times. This sequence joins TRBV25-1 and TRBJ2-3; perhaps TRBD2 as D (6 bases). This CDR3 region has 17 residues. From germline, CDR1 is MGHDK and CDR2 SYGVNS. The V end was cut by 6 bases, the J end by 4 bases, with 23 bases between. CDR3 nucleotides: TGTGCCAGCAGAGACCCTCCGGGGGTTGCTAAATCAGATACGCAGTATTTT. This translates into CASRDPPGVAKSDTQYF.

The chain is built from TRBV10-2 and TRBJ2-7, with D uncertain. The CDR3 consists of 10 residues. Germline loops: CDR1 WSHSY, CDR2 SAAADI. Trimming stripped 3 bases from V and 5 bases from J, with 2 bases between. CDR3 sequence reads: CASSDNEQYF. DNA of the CDR3: TGCGCCAGCAGTGATAACGAGCAGTACTTC.

The gene calls are TRBV7-9 and TRBJ1-2; D possibly corresponds to TRBD1 (6 bases). V gave up 0 bases and J gave up 5 bases, with 13 bases separating them. Per the germline V gene, CDR1 is SEHNR and CDR2 is FQNEAQ (reference sequence). This CDR3 has 15 amino acids. For the CDR3, the DNA is TGTGCCAGCAGCTTAGCATTGGGGGCCTGGTATGGCTACACCTTC. Translating it yields CASSLALGAWYGYTF.

The chain employs TRBV20-1 and TRBJ2-5; D gene unclear. CDR1 is DFQATT, CDR2 SNEGSKA, per germline (reference sequence). This CDR3 is 13 amino acids long. Deletions cut 2 bases from V and 1 base from J, with 8 bases between. The chain's CDR3 is CSARQTLQETQYF. The CDR3 region has the DNA TGCAGTGCTAGACAGACCCTCCAAGAGACCCAGTACTTC.

This clonotype was counted at least ten times. This rearrangement joins TRBV9 to TRBJ2-1; D remains ambiguous. The CDR3 consists of 12 residues. Trimming removed 0 bases from V and 9 bases from J, with 7 bases in between. Per the germline V gene, CDR1 is SGDLS and CDR2 is YYNGEE. Here the CDR3 reads CASSVVGIEQFF. The CDR3 DNA reads as TGTGCCAGCAGCGTAGTTGGAATTGAGCAGTTCTTC.

This clonotype showed up just a few times. This sequence joins TRBV14 and TRBJ2-2; no reliable D call. The CDR3 extends over 14 amino acids. Trimming left V 1 base short and J 5 bases short, with 8 bases between. Germline V gives CDR1 SGHDN, CDR2 FVKESK. CDR3 sequence: CASSQVVKTGELFF. In nucleotides, the CDR3 is TGTGCCAGCAGCCAAGTCGTCAAAACCGGGGAGCTGTTTTTT.

This clonotype was seen many times. This chain uses TRBV5-1 with TRBJ2-7, with 8 positions matching TRBD1. Losses at the gene ends were 4 bases for V and 0 bases for J; bases not matched to a gene: 9. Germline assignment: CDR1 SGHRS and CDR2 YFSETQ. CDR3 length: 16 amino acids. CDR3 in amino acids: CASSLGAQGASYEQYF. For the CDR3, the DNA is TGCGCCAGCAGCCTTGGGGCGCAGGGGGCCTCCTACGAGCAGTACTTC.

The V call is TRBV29-1, the J call TRBJ1-2, with D possibly being TRBD1 (5 bases). Trimming left V 7 bases short and J 7 bases short, with 13 bases between. This CDR3 region has 11 residues. CDR1 SQVTM and CDR2 ANQGSEA come from the germline V gene. DNA for the CDR3: TGCAGCGCCGCTGGGGGGGTTGGCTACACCTTC. Its protein product is CSAAGGVGYTF.

The chain joins TRBV7-6 to TRBJ2-5; 11 bases agree with TRBD2. The CDR3 runs 14 residues. Germline CDR1 is SGHVS and CDR2 is FNYEAQ. V lost 6 bases, J lost 4 bases, and 4 bases stayed unmatched. The CDR3 nucleotides read TGTGCCAGCAGGAGTCTAGCGGGAGGAGAGACCCAGTACTTC. This codes for CASRSLAGGETQYF.